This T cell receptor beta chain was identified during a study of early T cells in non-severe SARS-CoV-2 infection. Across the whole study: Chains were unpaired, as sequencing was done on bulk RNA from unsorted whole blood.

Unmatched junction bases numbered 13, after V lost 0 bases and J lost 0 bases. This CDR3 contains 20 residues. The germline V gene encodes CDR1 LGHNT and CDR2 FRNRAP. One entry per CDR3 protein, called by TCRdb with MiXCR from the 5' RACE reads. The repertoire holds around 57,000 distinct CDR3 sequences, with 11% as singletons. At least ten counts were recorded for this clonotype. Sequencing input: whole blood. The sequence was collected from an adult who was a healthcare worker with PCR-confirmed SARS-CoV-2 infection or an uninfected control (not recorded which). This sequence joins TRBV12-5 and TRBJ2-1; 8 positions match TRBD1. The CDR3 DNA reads TGTGCTAGTGGTTTGGTACTTACAGGGGGACCCCGAAGCTCCTACAATGAGCAGTTCTTC. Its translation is CASGLVLTGGPRSSYNEQFF.